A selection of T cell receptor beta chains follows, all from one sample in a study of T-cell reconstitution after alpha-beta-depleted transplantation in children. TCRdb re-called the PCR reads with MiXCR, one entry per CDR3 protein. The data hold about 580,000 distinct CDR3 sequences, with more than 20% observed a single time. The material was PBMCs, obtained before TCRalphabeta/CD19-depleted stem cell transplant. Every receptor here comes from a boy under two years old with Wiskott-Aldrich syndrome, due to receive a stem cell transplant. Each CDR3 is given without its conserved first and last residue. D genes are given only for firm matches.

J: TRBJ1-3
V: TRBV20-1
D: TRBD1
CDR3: STTGEGNTIY

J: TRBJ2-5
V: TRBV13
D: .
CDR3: ASSFRSGQETQY

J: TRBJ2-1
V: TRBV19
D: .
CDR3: ASSIGSPSYNEQF

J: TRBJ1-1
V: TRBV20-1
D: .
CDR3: SASYPGKTTEAF

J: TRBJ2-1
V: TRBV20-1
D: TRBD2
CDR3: SARVRASGRAQYNEQF

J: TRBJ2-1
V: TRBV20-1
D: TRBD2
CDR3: SILAGVGDEQF

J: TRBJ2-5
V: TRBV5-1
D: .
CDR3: ASSTHVWGSEETQY

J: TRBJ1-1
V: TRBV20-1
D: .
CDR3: SARRTENTEAF

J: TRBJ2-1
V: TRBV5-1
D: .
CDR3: ASSYSRDFGYNEQF

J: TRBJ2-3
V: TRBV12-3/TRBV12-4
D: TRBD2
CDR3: ASSGGDYRTSTDTQY

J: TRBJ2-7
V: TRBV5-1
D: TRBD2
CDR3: ASSSSPSGSYEQY

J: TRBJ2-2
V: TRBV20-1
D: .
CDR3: SARSVVGELF

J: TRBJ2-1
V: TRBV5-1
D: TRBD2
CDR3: ASSPTSGNYNEQF

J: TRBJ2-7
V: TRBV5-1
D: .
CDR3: ASSLGLRTWEQY

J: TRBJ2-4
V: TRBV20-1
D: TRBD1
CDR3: SADGQVAKNIQY

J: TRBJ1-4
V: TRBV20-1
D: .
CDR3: SASVQGEKLF

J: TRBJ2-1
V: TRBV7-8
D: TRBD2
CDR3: ASSPRRASGVNEQF

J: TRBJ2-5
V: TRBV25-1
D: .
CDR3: ASSERGPETQY

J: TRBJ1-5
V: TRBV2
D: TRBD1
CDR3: ASRGTGVGEPQH

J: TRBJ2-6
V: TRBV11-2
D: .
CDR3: ASSKLRQTPSGANVLT

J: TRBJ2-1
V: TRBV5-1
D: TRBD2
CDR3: ASSLGLAGPIEQF

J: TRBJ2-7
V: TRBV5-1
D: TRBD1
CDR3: ASSSGQSRYGYYEQY

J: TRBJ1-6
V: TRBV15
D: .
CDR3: ATSRERVSPLH

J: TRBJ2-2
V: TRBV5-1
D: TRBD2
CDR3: ASSRLGGAGELF

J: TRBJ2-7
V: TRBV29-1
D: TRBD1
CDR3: SAWDRGRYEQY

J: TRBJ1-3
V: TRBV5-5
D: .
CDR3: ASSLVPFGNTIY

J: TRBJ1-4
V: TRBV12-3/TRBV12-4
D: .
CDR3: ASGSREMGEKLF

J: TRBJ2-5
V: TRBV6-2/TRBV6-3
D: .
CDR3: ASTDRTLYQETQY

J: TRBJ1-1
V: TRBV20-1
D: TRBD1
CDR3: SARAAGGNTEAF

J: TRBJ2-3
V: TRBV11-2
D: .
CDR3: ASSFRKAGIVTDTQY

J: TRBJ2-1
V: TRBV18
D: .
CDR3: ASSEWAGSEQF

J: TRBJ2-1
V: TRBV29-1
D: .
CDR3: SVISQKRYNEQF

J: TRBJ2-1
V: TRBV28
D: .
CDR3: ASTTREEQF